These T cell receptor beta chains were read from a single sample in a study of blood T cell repertoires in COVID-19. The protocol was immunoSEQ multiplex PCR, while the TCRdb copy is restricted to in-frame clones and leaves out a portion. The data contain some 300,000 clones, approximately 89% of them seen just once; the ten biggest clones take up 6.9%. Sequenced sample: peripheral blood. The receptors shown here come from a woman in her 30s who had recovered from COVID-19. Both conserved end residues are part of each CDR3. The D gene is left open where the match is weak. Clone size is stated in some rows and not others, as once, few, many or a class when expanded.

clone_size	d_call	v_call	j_call	cdr3_nt	cdr3_aa
.	TRBD1	TRBV19	TRBJ1-5	TGTGCCAGTCTACCGGGACAGGGCAACCATCAGCCCCAGCATTTT	CASLPGQGNHQPQHF
.	TRBD1	TRBV5-1	TRBJ1-1	TGCGCCAGCAGCTACTCCGGGACAGGGGCGGGGAGCACTGAAGCTTTCTTT	CASSYSGTGAGSTEAFF
.	TRBD2	TRBV5-4	TRBJ2-1	TGTGCCAGCAGCTCCCGCGTTCGGGGGCGGGGGGACAATGAGCAGTTCTTC	CASSSRVRGRGDNEQFF
.	.	TRBV5-8	TRBJ1-1	TGTGCCAGCAGCTTCTTATCAGGGAACACTGAAGCTTTCTTT	CASSFLSGNTEAFF
.	.	TRBV6-5	TRBJ2-1	TGTGCCAGCACGGACCGGCGCAGCGGTTTCAATGAGCAGTTCTTC	CASTDRRSGFNEQFF
.	.	TRBV15	TRBJ2-7	TGTGCCACCAGCAGAGAACTTCAATACGAGCAGTACTTC	CATSRELQYEQYF
once	.	TRBV6-4	TRBJ2-3	TGTGCCAGCAGTGAGGCGGGCCTCACAGATACGCAGTATTTT	CASSEAGLTDTQYF
few	.	TRBV7-8	TRBJ1-1	TGTGCCAGCAGCTTTCGGGAAAAGGTAACTGAAGCTTTCTTT	CASSFREKVTEAFF
.	.	TRBV27	TRBJ2-1	TGTGCCAGCAGCCTAGGGGGGGCCAATGAGCAGTTCTTC	CASSLGGANEQFF
.	TRBD1	TRBV2	TRBJ2-7	TGTGCCAGCAGTGAAAGGGACAGGGGATTCGAGCAGTACTTC	CASSERDRGFEQYF
.	.	TRBV5-6	TRBJ1-2	TGTGCCAGCAGCCTTAACCAGTTAGGGACTTCTAACTATGGCTACACCTTC	CASSLNQLGTSNYGYTF
.	.	TRBV24-1	TRBJ1-5	TGTGCCACCAGTGGGGGGGTTGACAATCAGCCCCAGCATTTT	CATSGGVDNQPQHF
.	TRBD1	TRBV7-2	TRBJ2-2	TGTGCCAGCAGCCCGGACAGGGGCGGCACCGGGGAGCTGTTTTTT	CASSPDRGGTGELFF
.	.	TRBV7-2	TRBJ1-2	TGTGCCAGCAGCTTAGGAGTAGAGCGTGGCTACACCTTC	CASSLGVERGYTF
.	TRBD1	TRBV30	TRBJ1-5	TGTGCCTCGGCCAGACAGGGCGGCAATCAGCCCCAGCATTTT	CASARQGGNQPQHF
once	.	TRBV4-1	TRBJ2-5	TGCGCCAGCAGCCAAGTTCGGGGGACTGGCCAAGAGACCCAGTACTTC	CASSQVRGTGQETQYF
.	TRBD1	TRBV19	TRBJ2-2	TGTGCCAGTAGTATAGTGGCAGGGGGACGGGGATTGACCGGGGAGCTGTTTTTT	CASSIVAGGRGLTGELFF
.	.	TRBV5-5	TRBJ1-2	TGTGCCAGCAGCGCGATGATTAAAAGTCAGCGTGGCTACACCTTC	CASSAMIKSQRGYTF
once	TRBD2	TRBV7-9	TRBJ2-3	TGTGCCAGCAGCTTCTTATTTTCGACTAGCGAAGGAGATACGCAGTATTTT	CASSFLFSTSEGDTQYF
.	.	TRBV7-3	TRBJ2-3	TGTGCCAGCAGCTTAATGGGGGCGGGCGGCGGCACAGATACGCAGTATTTT	CASSLMGAGGGTDTQYF
once	.	TRBV3-1/TRBV3-2	TRBJ1-2	TGTGCCAGCAGCCAACTGAGACAGACTTTCTATGGCTACACCTTC	CASSQLRQTFYGYTF
.	.	TRBV29-1	TRBJ2-3	TGCAGCGTAAACACCCCCAGGGATACGCAGTATTTT	CSVNTPRDTQYF
.	.	TRBV2	TRBJ1-1	TGTGCCAGCAGTGCCCCCCAGGGGTACACTGAAGCTTTCTTT	CASSAPQGYTEAFF
.	.	TRBV29-1	TRBJ2-2	TGCAGCGTTGACGGGATCTCCACCGGGGAGCTGTTTTTT	CSVDGISTGELFF
.	.	TRBV28	TRBJ1-1	TGTGCCAGCAGTACGGGGGTGAGCACTGAAGCTTTCTTT	CASSTGVSTEAFF
once	TRBD1	TRBV19	TRBJ1-4	TGTGCCAGTAGTCCCGGACAGGGAGGGAATGAAAAACTGTTTTTT	CASSPGQGGNEKLFF
.	TRBD1	TRBV6-2/TRBV6-3	TRBJ1-2	TGTGCCAGCAGCCCCCGAGACAGGGCCTTGATATTCTATGGCTACACCTTC	CASSPRDRALIFYGYTF